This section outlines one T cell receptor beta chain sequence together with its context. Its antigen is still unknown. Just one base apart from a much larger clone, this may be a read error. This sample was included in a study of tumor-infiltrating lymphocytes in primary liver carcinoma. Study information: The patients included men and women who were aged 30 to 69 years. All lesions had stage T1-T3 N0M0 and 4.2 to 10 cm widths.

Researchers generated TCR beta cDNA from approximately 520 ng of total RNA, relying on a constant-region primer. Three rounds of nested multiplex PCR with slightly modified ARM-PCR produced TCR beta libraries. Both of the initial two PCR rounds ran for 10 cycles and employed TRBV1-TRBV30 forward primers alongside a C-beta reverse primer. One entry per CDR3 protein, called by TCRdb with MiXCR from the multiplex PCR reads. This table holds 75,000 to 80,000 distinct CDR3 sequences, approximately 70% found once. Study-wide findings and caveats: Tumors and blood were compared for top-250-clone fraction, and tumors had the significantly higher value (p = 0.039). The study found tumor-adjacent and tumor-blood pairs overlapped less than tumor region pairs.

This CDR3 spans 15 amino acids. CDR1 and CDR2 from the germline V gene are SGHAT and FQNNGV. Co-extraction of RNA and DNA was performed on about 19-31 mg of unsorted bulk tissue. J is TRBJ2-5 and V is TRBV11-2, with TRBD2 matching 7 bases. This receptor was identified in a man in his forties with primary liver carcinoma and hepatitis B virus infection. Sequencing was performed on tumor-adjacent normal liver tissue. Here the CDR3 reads CVSSLGGRGQETQYF. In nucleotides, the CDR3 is TGTGTCAGCAGCTTAGGCGGGAGAGGGCAGGAGACCCAGTACTTC.